This TCR beta chain comes out of a study of blood T cell repertoires in COVID-19. Overall study context: Spain, Italy and the United States supplied samples that represented acute and convalescent COVID-19. PBMCs, B-cell-depleted T cells, or T cells provided the cDNA or gDNA that made up the material.

Original methodology: Quantification of nucleated cells was approximated via reference gene primer amplification. The protocol was immunoSEQ multiplex PCR, while the TCRdb copy is restricted to in-frame clones and leaves out a portion. The V and J calls and clone size were taken over from that table, and D and trimming were inferred from the DNA. This table holds under 40,000 clones, about 94% found once. This clone has only a few counts. The CDR3 is 16 residues long. Germline V gene data show CDR1 as SGHNT and CDR2 as YYREEE (reference sequence). The V and J ends lost 4 bases and 2 bases, in that order; junction bases with no gene match: 9.

The rearrangement uses TRBV5-4 and TRBJ2-7, with 10 bases identical to TRBD1. The clonotype originates from a human donor with active COVID-19. The donor label of this sample is uncertain. What was sequenced was peripheral blood. CDR3 in amino acids: CASSQSGQGRPYEQYF. The CDR3 nucleotides are TGTGCCAGCAGCCAATCGGGACAGGGGAGGCCCTACGAGCAGTACTTC.